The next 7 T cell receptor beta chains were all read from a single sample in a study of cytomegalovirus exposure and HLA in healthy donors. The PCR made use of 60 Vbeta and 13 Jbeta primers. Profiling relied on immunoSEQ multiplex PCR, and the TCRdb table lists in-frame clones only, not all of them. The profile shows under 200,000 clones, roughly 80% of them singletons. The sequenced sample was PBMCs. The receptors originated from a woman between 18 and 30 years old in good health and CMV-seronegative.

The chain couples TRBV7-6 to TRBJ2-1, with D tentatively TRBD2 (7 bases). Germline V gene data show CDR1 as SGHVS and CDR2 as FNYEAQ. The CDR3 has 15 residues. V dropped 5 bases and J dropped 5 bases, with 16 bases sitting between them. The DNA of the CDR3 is TGTGCCAGCAGCGTGGGGGGGGCGCCGGACAATGAGCAGTTCTTC. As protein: CASSVGGAPDNEQFF.

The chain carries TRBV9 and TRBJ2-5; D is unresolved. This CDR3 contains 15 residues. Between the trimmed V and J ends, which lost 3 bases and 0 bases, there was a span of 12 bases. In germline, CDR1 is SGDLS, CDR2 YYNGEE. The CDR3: CASSDTNGDQETQYF. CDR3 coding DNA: TGTGCCAGCAGCGACACTAACGGAGACCAAGAGACCCAGTACTTC.

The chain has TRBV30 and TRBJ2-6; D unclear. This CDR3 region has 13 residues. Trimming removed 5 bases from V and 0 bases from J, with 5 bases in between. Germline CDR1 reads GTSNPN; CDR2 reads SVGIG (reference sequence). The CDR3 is CAWGLSGANVLTF. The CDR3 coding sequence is TGTGCCTGGGGCCTCTCTGGGGCCAACGTCCTGACTTTC.

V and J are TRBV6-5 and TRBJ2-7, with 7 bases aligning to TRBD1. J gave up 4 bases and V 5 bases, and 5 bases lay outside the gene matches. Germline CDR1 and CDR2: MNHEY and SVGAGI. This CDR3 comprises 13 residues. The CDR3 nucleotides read TGTGCCAGCAGTCCCCAGACAGGGTACGAGCAGTACGTC. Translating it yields CASSPQTGYEQYV.

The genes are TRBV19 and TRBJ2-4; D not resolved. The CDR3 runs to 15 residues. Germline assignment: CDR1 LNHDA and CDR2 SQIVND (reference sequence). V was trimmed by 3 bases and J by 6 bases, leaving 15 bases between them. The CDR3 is CASSILGLSANIQYF. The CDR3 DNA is TGTGCCAGTAGTATCCTTGGGCTTTCGGCAAACATTCAGTACTTC.

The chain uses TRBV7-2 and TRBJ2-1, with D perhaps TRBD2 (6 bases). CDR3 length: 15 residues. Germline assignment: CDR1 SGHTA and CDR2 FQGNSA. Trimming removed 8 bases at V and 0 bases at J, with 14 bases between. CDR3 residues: CASSGVQSSYNEQFF. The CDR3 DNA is TGTGCCAGCTCGGGGGTTCAGAGCTCCTACAATGAGCAGTTCTTC. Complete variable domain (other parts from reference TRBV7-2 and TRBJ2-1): GAGVSQSPSNKVTEKGKDVELRCDPISGHTALYWYRQSLGQGLEFLIYFQGNSAPDKSGLPSDRFSAERTGGSVSTLTIQRTQQEDSAVYLCASSGVQSSYNEQFFGPGTRLTVL.

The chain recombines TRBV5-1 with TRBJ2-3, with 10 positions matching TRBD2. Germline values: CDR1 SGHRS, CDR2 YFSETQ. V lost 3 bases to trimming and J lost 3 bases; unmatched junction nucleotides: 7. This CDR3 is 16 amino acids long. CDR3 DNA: TGCGCCAGCAGCTACGCGACTAGCGGGCCAACAGATACGCAGTATTTT. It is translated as CASSYATSGPTDTQYF.